Listed here are 26 T cell receptor beta chains from one sample, sequenced in a study of T cell repertoires in cytomegalovirus infection. TCRdb re-analysed the reads in MiXCR, keeping a single row per CDR3 protein. Here the sample spans some 300,000 distinct CDR3 sequences, around 9.6% being singletons. Material for sequencing was PBMCs. Every receptor here comes from a human donor in good health (CMV status not recorded). Some clones in this sample may be carry-over from other donors' samples.

This clonotype was detected ten times or more. The chain employs TRBV4-1 and TRBJ2-3; 7 bases agree with TRBD1. CDR1 and CDR2 (germline): MGHRA, YSYEKL. The V and J ends lost 4 bases and 2 bases, in that order; junction bases with no gene match: 9. This CDR3 region has 16 residues. The CDR3 DNA follows: TGCGCCAGCAGCCTAGAGACAGGGTTGAACACAGATACGCAGTATTTT. Protein product: CASSLETGLNTDTQYF.

This clonotype was observed many times. This rearrangement joins TRBV28 to TRBJ1-6; D is ambiguous. This CDR3 region has 14 residues. Germline V gene lookup returns CDR1 MDHEN and CDR2 SYDVKM. V shed 8 bases and J shed 7 bases, with 15 bases lying between them. Here the CDR3 DNA reads TGTGCCAGCTCCCGACTGAGCGCAAATTCACCCCTCCACTTT. This translates into CASSRLSANSPLHF.

The genes are TRBV6-5 and TRBJ1-5; D not certain. This CDR3 contains 14 residues. The germline V and J ends were trimmed by 2 bases and 0 bases, with 5 bases remaining between them. The germline CDR1 and CDR2 sequences are MNHEY and SVGAGI. CDR3 in DNA: TGTGCCAGCAGTTACGGCAATAGCAATCAGCCCCAGCATTTT. It yields the protein CASSYGNSNQPQHF.

The V and J genes are TRBV28 and TRBJ1-6; weak D call: TRBD1 (6 bases). Germline V gives CDR1 MDHEN, CDR2 SYDVKM. Trimming stripped 3 bases from V and 2 bases from J, with 8 bases between. The CDR3 is made up of 15 amino acids. The CDR3 DNA follows: TGTGCCAGCAGTTTTCGGACAGCCTATAATTCACCCCTCCACTTT. It is translated as CASSFRTAYNSPLHF.

This clonotype was counted at least ten times. The chain is built from TRBV6-1 and TRBJ2-7, with unresolved D. Trimming shortened V by 0 bases and J by 6 bases, and 12 bases separated the two germline ends. Looked up from germline, CDR1 is MNHNS and CDR2 is SASEGT. The CDR3 totals 14 residues. The CDR3 DNA reads as TGTGCCAGCAGTGAAGCCTCAGGACGGAGCGAGCAGTACGTC. Translation gives CASSEASGRSEQYV.

This clonotype was seen at least ten times. V usage is TRBV29-1 and J usage is TRBJ2-6; a weak D match, TRBD2 (5 bases). V was clipped by 7 bases and J by 4 bases, with 8 bases between them. The CDR3 runs 12 residues. Looked up from germline, CDR1 is SQVTM and CDR2 is ANQGSEA. CDR3 coding DNA: TGCAGCGCCGGAGGAGGGGCCAACGTCCTGACTTTC. It specifies CSAGGGANVLTF.

In this sample, this clonotype turned up many times. The J gene is TRBJ1-3, the V gene TRBV20-1; D is undetermined. Germline CDR1 DFQATT, CDR2 SNEGSKA (reference sequence). The CDR3 is 10 residues long. The germline V and J ends were trimmed by 6 bases and 3 bases, with 3 bases remaining between them. In nucleotides, the CDR3 is TGCAGTGCCCTTGGAAACACCATATATTTT. It translates to CSALGNTIYF.

This clonotype was detected many times. This chain joins TRBV9 and TRBJ2-2; D not certain. Per germline, CDR1 SGDLS and CDR2 YYNGEE. V lost 9 bases and J lost 2, with 14 bases in between. The CDR3 is made up of 14 amino acids. This chain's CDR3 is CATSTPGNTGELFF. The CDR3, as DNA: TGTGCCACCTCGACGCCAGGAAACACCGGGGAGCTGTTTTTT.

This clonotype has a count of ten or more. J is TRBJ2-1 and V is TRBV11-3, with a weak D call TRBD1 (5 bases). Germline V gives CDR1 SGHNT, CDR2 YENEEA. V was shortened by 2 bases and J by 1 base, with 12 bases between the two germline ends. The CDR3 consists of 16 residues. CDR3 coding DNA: TGTGCCAGCAGCTTAAGGGGCGCAGGGTCCTACAATGAGCAGTTCTTC. It codes for CASSLRGAGSYNEQFF.

This clonotype was observed many times. This chain links TRBV19 with TRBJ1-1; maybe TRBD1 (5 bases). V was pared by 3 bases and J by 0 bases, with 11 bases between. Germline-derived CDR1 and CDR2 are LNHDA and SQIVND (reference sequence). The CDR3 spans 15 residues. CDR3 residues: CASSIPVGVNTEAFF. The CDR3 region has the DNA TGTGCCAGTAGTATCCCGGTAGGGGTGAACACTGAAGCTTTCTTT.

This clonotype has a count of ten or more. This rearrangement joins TRBV20-1 to TRBJ2-5; 8 nucleotides align to TRBD1. This CDR3 spans 14 amino acids. V shed 5 bases and J 5 bases; nucleotides not matched to a gene: 10. The V gene's germline CDR1 is DFQATT and CDR2 SNEGSKA (reference sequence). CDR3 sequence reads: CSADRGHIGETQYF. The CDR3 nucleotides are TGCAGTGCTGACAGGGGCCACATCGGGGAGACCCAGTACTTC.

In its sample, this clonotype was seen many times. CDR3 nucleotide sequence: TGCAGCGTTGCGGCACAGGAGAACTATGGCTACACCTTC. Translating gives CSVAAQENYGYTF. The rearrangement links TRBV29-1 to TRBJ1-2; TRBD1 might be the D (5 bases). This CDR3 spans 13 amino acids. Per germline, CDR1 SQVTM and CDR2 ANQGSEA. V dropped 4 bases and J dropped 2 bases, with 11 bases sitting between them.

This sequence joins TRBV20-1 and TRBJ2-7; 8 bases agree with TRBD1. CDR1 and CDR2 from the germline V gene are DFQATT and SNEGSKA (reference sequence). The junction had 4 bases not matched to a gene; V was cut back by 3 bases and J by 0 bases. This CDR3 has 14 amino acids. For the CDR3, the DNA is TGCAGTGCTAGTCCCGGGACAGGCTCCTACGAGCAGTACGTC. Its protein product is CSASPGTGSYEQYV.

The chain uses TRBV6-5 and TRBJ1-4; possible D gene TRBD1, 5 bases. Germline CDR1 reads MNHEY; CDR2 reads SVGAGI. The ends were cut back, 6 bases at V and 0 bases at J, with 14 bases in the middle. The CDR3 length is 16 residues. In nucleotides, the CDR3 is TGTGCCAGCAGCCCTGTTGGGGCTGCAACTAATGAAAAACTGTTTTTT. This encodes CASSPVGAATNEKLFF.

The chain employs TRBV7-6 and TRBJ2-3; D not certain. Looked up from germline, CDR1 is SGHVS and CDR2 is FNYEAQ. Trimming removed 6 bases at V and 4 bases at J, with 20 bases between. The CDR3 loop spans 16 amino acids. The chain's CDR3 is CASSPRIKKGADTQYF. The CDR3 DNA reads TGTGCCAGCAGTCCCCGAATTAAGAAAGGAGCAGATACGCAGTATTTT.

There are many counts of this clonotype. As DNA, the CDR3 is TGTGCCAGCAGCCCGACAGGGGAACGGGCAGATACGCAGTATTTT. Encoded protein: CASSPTGERADTQYF. This chain connects TRBV7-3 to TRBJ2-3; 8 bases fit TRBD1. With 5 bases clipped from V and 4 bases from J, the junction kept 8 bases outside the gene matches. Germline CDR1 is SGHTA and CDR2 is FQGTGA. The CDR3 contains 15 residues.

This clonotype was observed at least ten times. The gene calls are TRBV6-2 or TRBV6-3 and TRBJ2-5; 8 nucleotides agree with TRBD1. CDR1 and CDR2 from the germline V gene are MNHEY and SVGEGT. This CDR3 has 13 residues. Trimming cost V 8 bases and J 4 bases; bases outside gene matches: 6. The CDR3: CASRPDRGETQYF. In nucleotides, the CDR3 is TGTGCCAGCCGACCCGACAGGGGAGAGACCCAGTACTTC.

The sample holds a few counts of this clonotype. This chain uses TRBV6-6 with TRBJ1-5, with D hard to call. The CDR3 totals 14 residues. Germline CDR1 reads MNHNY; CDR2 reads SVGAGI (reference sequence). The V and J ends lost 6 bases and 0 bases respectively, with 9 bases between them. This chain's CDR3 is CASSRDHSNQPQHF. Written as DNA, the CDR3 is TGTGCCAGCAGCCGCGACCATAGCAATCAGCCCCAGCATTTT.

This clonotype was found a few times. CDR3 in DNA: TGTGCCAGCAGTGATATCGGACAGGGGGTTTTAATGGCCAAAAACATTCAGTACTTC. Protein: CASSDIGQGVLMAKNIQYF. The V gene is TRBV6-1, the J gene TRBJ2-4, with 10 bases lining up with TRBD1. Germline V gene sequence: CDR1 MNHNS, CDR2 SASEGT. The ends lost 3 bases at V and 1 base at J; junction bases unmatched: 12. The CDR3 spans 19 residues.

This clonotype was counted many times. CDR3 loop: CASSYLAGADTQYF. The DNA of the CDR3 is TGTGCCAGCAGTTACCTAGCGGGGGCCGATACGCAGTATTTT. The chain uses TRBV6-2 or TRBV6-3 and TRBJ2-3; 10 bases agree with TRBD2. The CDR3 loop spans 14 amino acids. The germline V gene encodes CDR1 MNHEY and CDR2 SVGEGT. The V gene end was trimmed by 2 bases and the J gene end by 6 bases; junction bases not matched to a gene: 2.

This clonotype appeared many times. V is TRBV7-2 and J is TRBJ2-4, with D unclear. This CDR3 spans 16 amino acids. The germline CDR1 and CDR2 sequences are SGHTA and FQGNSA. V lost 5 bases, J lost 0 bases, and 14 bases lay in between. CDR3 sequence (DNA): TGTGCCAGCAGCCCCATCTTCCAAGTAGCCAAAAACATTCAGTACTTC. Its protein product is CASSPIFQVAKNIQYF.

This clonotype was recorded many times. The chain is built from TRBV7-2 and TRBJ1-5, with D maybe TRBD1 (5 bases). Trimming cost V 3 bases and J 4 bases, with 13 bases left between them. CDR1 SGHTA and CDR2 FQGNSA come from the germline V gene. The CDR3 extends over 15 amino acids. The CDR3 bases are TGTGCCAGCAGCTTGGAGGGGATTCGTAATCAGCCCCAGCATTTT. This codes for CASSLEGIRNQPQHF.

The chain employs TRBV19 and TRBJ1-5; a possible D gene is TRBD1 (6 bases). CDR1 is LNHDA, CDR2 SQIVND, per germline (reference sequence). The CDR3 is made up of 14 amino acids. Trimming took off 8 bases at V and 6 bases at J, with 17 bases between the two ends. The CDR3 DNA sequence: TGTGCCAGTCTTGACGGGGGGCTTGGTCAGCCCCAGCATTTT. Translated, it gives CASLDGGLGQPQHF.

Turning to this clonotype: A clone one base away is much larger, so this may be a read error. The chain couples TRBV7-9 to TRBJ2-2, with 9 bases lining up with TRBD2. Germline assignment: CDR1 SEHNR and CDR2 FQNEAQ (reference sequence). The CDR3 spans 16 residues. DNA of the CDR3: TGTACCAGCAGCTTAGCTAGCGGGGCGAACACCGGGGAGCTGTTTTTT. Protein sequence: CTSSLASGANTGELFF.

J is TRBJ2-1 and V is TRBV19; 11 bases are a match to TRBD2. There are 16 residues in the CDR3. After removal of 0 bases from V and 7 bases from J, the junction contained 5 bases not matched to a gene. Germline lookup yields CDR1 LNHDA and CDR2 SQIVND (reference sequence). CDR3 coding DNA: TGTGCCAGTAGTATAGACGCCAGACTAGCGGGGAATGAGCAGTTCTTC. Its protein is CASSIDARLAGNEQFF.

The table lists this clonotype with a few counts. The chain employs TRBV13 and TRBJ2-2; D may be TRBD1 (5 bases). CDR1 is PRHDT and CDR2 is FYEKMQ in the germline V gene (reference sequence). CDR3 size: 15 residues. V dropped 3 bases and J dropped 0 bases, with 8 bases sitting between them. The DNA for the CDR3 is TGTGCCAGCAGCTTCTACAGGCCGAACACCGGGGAGCTGTTTTTT. Translated: CASSFYRPNTGELFF.